Listed below are T cell receptor beta chains from one sample, sequenced in a study of CD8+ T cells in alopecia areata. Profiling relied on immunoSEQ multiplex PCR, and the TCRdb table lists in-frame clones only, not all of them. The sample includes some 200,000 clones, under 60% seen only once; the top ten take roughly 1.5%. The sequences come from CD4+ T cells sorted from blood, collected at week 4, from a patient treated with tofacitinib. The receptors were sampled from a human donor with alopecia areata. Each CDR3 is given with its conserved first and last residue. Fields, in order: D gene, J gene, CDR3 length, V gene, clone size, CDR3 protein, CDR3 DNA. A D gene is named only where the DNA matches it firmly. Part of the rows lack a size; the others show once, few, many or a class for expanded clones.

d_call: NA; j_call: TRBJ2-7; cdr3_length: 15; v_call: TRBV11-3; clone_size: many; cdr3_aa: CASSHPTGRTYEQYF; cdr3_nt: TGTGCCAGCAGCCACCCCACAGGGCGTACCTACGAGCAGTACTTC
d_call: NA; j_call: TRBJ2-7; cdr3_length: 13; v_call: TRBV29-1; clone_size: NA; cdr3_aa: CSVGKGRNYEQYF; cdr3_nt: TGCAGCGTCGGAAAAGGACGGAACTACGAGCAGTACTTC
d_call: NA; j_call: TRBJ1-2; cdr3_length: 13; v_call: TRBV9; clone_size: NA; cdr3_aa: CASSMDEGSGYTF; cdr3_nt: TGTGCCAGCAGCATGGACGAGGGGTCAGGCTACACCTTC
d_call: NA; j_call: TRBJ2-4; cdr3_length: 12; v_call: TRBV30; clone_size: few; cdr3_aa: CAWSAAKNIQYF; cdr3_nt: TGTGCCTGGAGTGCGGCCAAAAACATTCAGTACTTC
d_call: NA; j_call: TRBJ2-1; cdr3_length: 12; v_call: TRBV29-1; clone_size: NA; cdr3_aa: CSASHTPAEQFF; cdr3_nt: TGCAGCGCATCTCACACGCCGGCTGAGCAGTTCTTC
d_call: NA; j_call: TRBJ2-1; cdr3_length: 14; v_call: TRBV4-1; clone_size: once; cdr3_aa: CASSQEVSRGEQFF; cdr3_nt: TGCGCCAGCAGCCAAGAGGTTAGCCGGGGGGAGCAGTTCTTC
d_call: NA; j_call: TRBJ2-5; cdr3_length: 12; v_call: TRBV30; clone_size: many; cdr3_aa: CACTYFGETQYF; cdr3_nt: TGTGCCTGCACCTACTTTGGAGAGACCCAGTACTTC
d_call: NA; j_call: TRBJ2-3; cdr3_length: 17; v_call: TRBV4-3; clone_size: NA; cdr3_aa: CASSQVPGGTYTDTQYF; cdr3_nt: TGCGCCAGCAGCCAAGTCCCAGGGGGGACATACACAGATACGCAGTATTTT
d_call: TRBD1; j_call: TRBJ2-7; cdr3_length: 14; v_call: TRBV19; clone_size: NA; cdr3_aa: CASRTEGQGAEQYF; cdr3_nt: TGTGCCAGTAGAACCGAGGGACAGGGGGCCGAGCAGTACTTC
d_call: NA; j_call: TRBJ1-1; cdr3_length: 12; v_call: TRBV29-1; clone_size: NA; cdr3_aa: CSVEGLGTEAFF; cdr3_nt: TGCAGCGTTGAAGGCCTGGGGACTGAAGCTTTCTTT
d_call: NA; j_call: TRBJ1-1; cdr3_length: 16; v_call: TRBV4-3; clone_size: NA; cdr3_aa: CASSQSRVRRNTEAFF; cdr3_nt: TGCGCCAGCAGCCAATCCAGGGTCAGGAGGAACACTGAAGCTTTCTTT
d_call: TRBD2; j_call: TRBJ2-7; cdr3_length: 14; v_call: TRBV6-5; clone_size: NA; cdr3_aa: CASSGSGGHYEQYF; cdr3_nt: TGTGCCAGCAGCGGTAGCGGGGGGCACTACGAGCAGTACTTC
d_call: NA; j_call: TRBJ1-6; cdr3_length: 14; v_call: TRBV5-5; clone_size: few; cdr3_aa: CASSLSRVSSPLHF; cdr3_nt: TGTGCCAGCAGCTTGAGCAGGGTCTCTTCACCCCTCCACTTT
d_call: NA; j_call: TRBJ1-2; cdr3_length: 12; v_call: TRBV30; clone_size: NA; cdr3_aa: CAWKGGPYGYTF; cdr3_nt: TGTGCCTGGAAAGGCGGACCCTATGGCTACACCTTC
d_call: NA; j_call: TRBJ1-1; cdr3_length: 11; v_call: TRBV29-1; clone_size: NA; cdr3_aa: CSPAKGPEAFF; cdr3_nt: TGCAGCCCGGCTAAGGGCCCTGAAGCTTTCTTT
d_call: NA; j_call: TRBJ1-2; cdr3_length: 12; v_call: TRBV14; clone_size: NA; cdr3_aa: CASSRDRSGYTF; cdr3_nt: TGTGCCAGCAGCCGAGACAGGTCCGGCTACACCTTC
d_call: TRBD1; j_call: TRBJ1-1; cdr3_length: 13; v_call: TRBV2; clone_size: NA; cdr3_aa: CASRQDREAEAFF; cdr3_nt: TGTGCCAGCAGGCAAGACAGGGAAGCTGAAGCTTTCTTT
d_call: NA; j_call: TRBJ2-3; cdr3_length: 13; v_call: TRBV29-1; clone_size: NA; cdr3_aa: CSVAGGSTDTQYF; cdr3_nt: TGCAGCGTGGCGGGCGGGAGCACAGATACGCAGTATTTT
d_call: NA; j_call: TRBJ1-1; cdr3_length: 15; v_call: TRBV14; clone_size: NA; cdr3_aa: CASSQVVGQWAEAFF; cdr3_nt: TGTGCCAGCAGCCAAGTCGTCGGGCAGTGGGCTGAAGCTTTCTTT
d_call: NA; j_call: TRBJ1-5; cdr3_length: 13; v_call: TRBV11-2; clone_size: NA; cdr3_aa: CASSSQQGQPQHF; cdr3_nt: TGTGCCAGCAGCTCCCAGCAGGGTCAGCCCCAGCATTTT
d_call: TRBD2; j_call: TRBJ2-5; cdr3_length: 16; v_call: TRBV7-2; clone_size: few; cdr3_aa: CASSQQGTSVGETQYF; cdr3_nt: TGTGCCAGCAGCCAACAAGGGACTAGCGTCGGAGAGACCCAGTACTTC
d_call: NA; j_call: TRBJ1-1; cdr3_length: 10; v_call: TRBV29-1; clone_size: NA; cdr3_aa: CSPTATEAFF; cdr3_nt: TGCAGCCCAACGGCCACTGAAGCTTTCTTT
d_call: NA; j_call: TRBJ2-3; cdr3_length: 19; v_call: TRBV7-8; clone_size: few; cdr3_aa: CASSFYGTGRRDSTDTQYF; cdr3_nt: TGTGCCAGCAGTTTTTATGGGACCGGGAGACGGGACAGCACAGATACGCAGTATTTT
d_call: NA; j_call: TRBJ2-5; cdr3_length: 14; v_call: TRBV29-1; clone_size: NA; cdr3_aa: CSVARRLAQETQYF; cdr3_nt: TGCAGCGTGGCTCGAAGATTAGCCCAAGAGACCCAGTACTTC
d_call: NA; j_call: TRBJ2-6; cdr3_length: 16; v_call: TRBV11-2; clone_size: few; cdr3_aa: CASTLGLGSGANVLTF; cdr3_nt: TGTGCCAGCACCCTAGGTCTGGGTTCTGGGGCCAACGTCCTGACTTTC
d_call: NA; j_call: TRBJ1-1; cdr3_length: 13; v_call: TRBV25-1; clone_size: NA; cdr3_aa: CASSAREGTEAFF; cdr3_nt: TGTGCCAGCAGTGCCAGAGAGGGCACTGAAGCTTTCTTT
d_call: NA; j_call: TRBJ1-1; cdr3_length: 13; v_call: TRBV4-3; clone_size: few; cdr3_aa: CASRQNMNTEAFF; cdr3_nt: TGCGCCAGCAGGCAAAATATGAACACTGAAGCTTTCTTT
d_call: NA; j_call: TRBJ2-3; cdr3_length: 17; v_call: TRBV4-1; clone_size: few; cdr3_aa: CASSRSEWSGDTDTQYF; cdr3_nt: TGCGCCAGCAGCCGAAGTGAATGGTCCGGGGACACAGATACGCAGTATTTT
d_call: NA; j_call: TRBJ1-5; cdr3_length: 13; v_call: TRBV11-2; clone_size: NA; cdr3_aa: CASAGSSNQPQHF; cdr3_nt: TGTGCCAGTGCAGGGTCAAGCAATCAGCCCCAGCATTTT
d_call: NA; j_call: TRBJ1-1; cdr3_length: 15; v_call: TRBV7-8; clone_size: NA; cdr3_aa: CASSFRQNMNTEAFF; cdr3_nt: TGTGCCAGCAGCTTCAGACAGAACATGAACACTGAAGCTTTCTTT